Following are 15 T cell receptor beta chains from one sample sequenced in a study of CD8 T cells in Susac syndrome. Reverse transcription used about 0.45 to 1 ug RNA and random hexamers. TCRdb re-analysed the immunoSEQ multiplex PCR reads in MiXCR, keeping a single row per CDR3 protein. The sample gives roughly 200,000 distinct CDR3 sequences, around 94% of which show up once; 0.09% to 0.1% is in the top ten. Sequencing was done on a sample of CD4+ T cells from PBMCs. The receptor source for this set is a human donor with Susac syndrome.

The table lists this clonotype with a count of one. The chain combines TRBV3-1 with TRBJ2-1; perhaps D is TRBD1 or TRBD2 (5 bases each). CDR1 is LGHDT and CDR2 is YNNKEL in the germline V gene (reference sequence). The CDR3 has 13 residues. V lost 4 bases, J lost 9 bases, and 13 bases lay in between. The CDR3, as DNA: TGTGCCAGCAGCCCTCGCTCCGGGGCTGAGCAGTTCTTC. Translation gives CASSPRSGAEQFF.

The rearrangement joins TRBV5-6 to TRBJ2-5, with TRBD1 matching over 10 bases. Per germline, CDR1 SGHDT and CDR2 YYEEEE. The CDR3 is made up of 15 amino acids. V shed 4 bases and J 5 bases; nucleotides not matched to a gene: 8. The CDR3 here is CASSGGTGATETQYF. The CDR3 DNA reads TGTGCCAGCAGCGGGGGGACAGGGGCCACGGAGACCCAGTACTTC.

The rearrangement links TRBV2 to TRBJ1-5; TRBD1 is a possible D gene (5 bases). The CDR3 is made up of 15 amino acids. Germline values: CDR1 SNHLY, CDR2 FYNNEI. The V gene lost 7 bases and the J gene lost 4 bases, with 17 bases spanning the gap. CDR3 DNA: TGTGCCAGCAATGCGGCCGTTTGGGGGAATCAGCCCCAGCATTTT. Encoded protein: CASNAAVWGNQPQHF.

This clonotype was seen once. The chain carries TRBV7-2 and TRBJ2-1; 11 nucleotides line up with TRBD2. Germline CDR1 is SGHTA and CDR2 is FQGNSA. The CDR3 is made up of 14 amino acids. With V trimmed by 5 bases and J by 9 bases, 6 bases remained unmatched. The CDR3 DNA reads as TGTGCCAGCAGCCCCAGACTAGCGGGGACTGAGCAGTTCTTC. Translating gives CASSPRLAGTEQFF.

The rearrangement links TRBV25-1 to TRBJ1-2; no firm D call. The CDR3 covers 13 residues. Trimming took 5 bases from V and 3 from J, leaving 10 bases between them. CDR1 is MGHDK and CDR2 is SYGVNS in the germline V gene. CDR3: CASSQFGHYGYTF. As DNA, the CDR3 is TGTGCCAGCAGTCAATTCGGTCACTATGGCTACACCTTC.

V and J are TRBV3-1 and TRBJ2-4; either TRBD1 or TRBD2 may supply D (7 bases each). Germline lookup yields CDR1 LGHDT and CDR2 YNNKEL (reference sequence). The CDR3 extends over 20 amino acids. V was trimmed by 1 base and J by 0 bases, leaving 22 bases between them. CDR3: CASSQGSGGGYALAKNIQYF. The DNA of the CDR3 is TGTGCCAGCAGCCAAGGTTCAGGGGGAGGGTACGCCCTAGCCAAAAACATTCAGTACTTC.

This chain links TRBV18 with TRBJ2-7; TRBD1 aligns across 9 bases. Germline-derived CDR1 and CDR2 are KGHSH and LQKENI. V trimming: 6 bases; J trimming: 2 bases; junction bases outside the gene matches: 8. The CDR3 has 15 residues. CDR3 DNA: TGTGCCAGCTCCCCCGGACAGGGGACCCCCTACGAGCAGTACTTC. This sequence encodes CASSPGQGTPYEQYF.

The rearrangement links TRBV20-1 to TRBJ2-1; possibly TRBD1 or TRBD2 for D (5 bases each). CDR3 length: 15 amino acids. V gave up 5 bases and J gave up 7 bases, with 21 bases separating them. CDR1 and CDR2 from the germline V gene are DFQATT and SNEGSKA (reference sequence). The CDR3 sequence is CSAGIAPGGGNEQFF. Here the CDR3 DNA reads TGCAGTGCTGGAATAGCTCCGGGTGGGGGTAATGAGCAGTTCTTC.

This chain joins TRBV28 and TRBJ2-7; D ambiguous. The CDR3 length is 12 residues. Germline assignment: CDR1 MDHEN and CDR2 SYDVKM. Trimming cost V 5 bases and J 3 bases, with 8 bases left between them. The CDR3 protein is CASSTPSYEQYF. CDR3 DNA sequence: TGTGCCAGCAGTACCCCAAGCTACGAGCAGTACTTC.

V gene TRBV4-3 combines with J gene TRBJ2-1; D is perhaps TRBD2 (5 bases). The CDR3 sequence is 17 residues long. In germline, CDR1 is LGHNA, CDR2 YSLEER. V lost 6 bases and J lost 0, with 18 bases in between. Here the CDR3 DNA reads TGCGCCAGCAGTCCGGAAACGGGATTTAGCTCCTACAATGAGCAGTTCTTC. This gives the protein CASSPETGFSSYNEQFF.

V gene TRBV18 combines with J gene TRBJ2-7; D possibly corresponds to TRBD2 (7 bases). V dropped 5 bases and J dropped 5 bases, with 16 bases sitting between them. The CDR3 is 14 amino acids. Germline V gene sequence: CDR1 KGHSH, CDR2 LQKENI. CDR3: CASSSRGGLDEQYF. The CDR3 DNA reads as TGTGCCAGCTCATCCCGCGGGGGCCTGGACGAGCAGTACTTC.

The chain couples TRBV7-9 to TRBJ1-2; D remains unclear. Trimming removed 1 base from V and 7 bases from J, with 10 bases in between. This CDR3 is 13 amino acids long. Germline loops: CDR1 SEHNR, CDR2 FQNEAQ (reference sequence). In DNA form, the CDR3 reads TGTGCCAGCAGCTTAGGACATCTTCTTGGCTACACCTTC. It yields the protein CASSLGHLLGYTF.

This chain links TRBV7-7 with TRBJ2-5, with 8 bases that match TRBD1. Germline lookup yields CDR1 SSHAT and CDR2 FNYEAQ (reference sequence). The V and J ends lost 5 bases and 4 bases, in that order; junction bases with no gene match: 3. The CDR3 is made up of 13 amino acids. CDR3 coding DNA: TGTGCCAGCAGCATGGGGACAGGAGAGACCCAGTACTTC. Translating gives CASSMGTGETQYF.

The J gene is TRBJ1-2, the V gene TRBV20-1, with D maybe TRBD1 (5 bases). The CDR3 has 17 residues. Germline V gene data show CDR1 as DFQATT and CDR2 as SNEGSKA (reference sequence). Trimming took off 1 base at V and 7 bases at J, with 25 bases between the two ends. CDR3 DNA sequence: TGCAGTGCTAGAGTCCCACCGAGCGGGGGGATTGGTGTTGGCTACACCTTC. As protein: CSARVPPSGGIGVGYTF.

V usage is TRBV6-5 and J usage is TRBJ1-6; D is uncertain. V lost 8 bases, J lost 7 bases, and 6 bases lay in between. The CDR3 extends over 11 amino acids. Germline V lookup: CDR1 MNHEY, CDR2 SVGAGI. CDR3 in DNA: TGTGCCAGCGGCCGGAATTCACCCCTCCACTTT. It yields the protein CASGRNSPLHF.